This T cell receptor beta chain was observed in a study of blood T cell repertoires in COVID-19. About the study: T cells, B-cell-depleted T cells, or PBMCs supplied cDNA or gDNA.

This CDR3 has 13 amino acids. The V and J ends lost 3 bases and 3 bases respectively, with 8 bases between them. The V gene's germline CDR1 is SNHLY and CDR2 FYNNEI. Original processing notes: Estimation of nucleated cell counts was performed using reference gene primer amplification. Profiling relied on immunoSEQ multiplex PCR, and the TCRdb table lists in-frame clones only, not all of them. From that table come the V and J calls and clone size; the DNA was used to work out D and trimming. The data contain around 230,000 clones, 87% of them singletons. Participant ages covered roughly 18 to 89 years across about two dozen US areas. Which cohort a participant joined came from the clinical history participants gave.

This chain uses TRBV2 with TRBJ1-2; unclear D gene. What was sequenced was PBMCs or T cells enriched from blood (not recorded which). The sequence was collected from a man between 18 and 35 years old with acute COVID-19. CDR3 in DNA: TGTGCCAGCAGTGAGCCGGAGTACTATGGCTACACCTTC. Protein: CASSEPEYYGYTF.